These T cell receptor beta chains were read from a single sample in a study of blood T cell repertoires in COVID-19. Profiling relied on immunoSEQ multiplex PCR, and the TCRdb table lists in-frame clones only, not all of them. The sample lists roughly 200,000 clones, about 76% seen once, with roughly 8.7% in the top ten. The material sequenced was peripheral blood. These receptors all come from a woman aged 45-65 years with active or convalescent COVID-19. The CDR3 runs from the conserved cysteine through the conserved F or W. A D gene is named only where the DNA matches it firmly. Only some rows state a clone size, as once, few, many or a class for expanded clones.

d_call	v_call	clone_size	j_call	cdr3_nt	cdr3_aa
-	TRBV5-4	-	TRBJ2-5	TGTGCCAGCAGCCCCGGGACTTTCCAAGAGACCCAGTACTTC	CASSPGTFQETQYF
TRBD1	TRBV7-9	once	TRBJ2-3	TGTGCCAGCAGCCCTGGGACAGTCACAGATACGCAGTATTTT	CASSPGTVTDTQYF
TRBD1	TRBV5-6	-	TRBJ1-1	TGTGCCAGCAGGGAAGACAGGGCCCTCAACACTGAAGCTTTCTTT	CASREDRALNTEAFF
-	TRBV19	few	TRBJ1-5	TGTGCCAGTAGCATAGGAGGGGCGGGGTGGGATCAGCCCCAGCATTTT	CASSIGGAGWDQPQHF
TRBD2	TRBV29-1	-	TRBJ2-1	TGCAGCGTTAAACCCGGGACTAGCAGATACAATGAGCAGTTCTTC	CSVKPGTSRYNEQFF
-	TRBV9	few	TRBJ2-7	TGTGCCAGCAGCGTAACAGGCGCCTCCTACGAGCAGTACTTC	CASSVTGASYEQYF
-	TRBV30	-	TRBJ2-1	TGTGCCTGGAGTGTACAGCGGGAGCAGTTCTTC	CAWSVQREQFF
-	TRBV7-9	-	TRBJ1-3	TGTGCCAGCAGCTTATACGATGTAGTTATCTCTGGAAACACCATATATTTT	CASSLYDVVISGNTIYF
TRBD1	TRBV28	-	TRBJ2-1	TGTGCCAGCAGTTTCAACCCGGGACAGGGGACTAGTGAGCAGTTCTTC	CASSFNPGQGTSEQFF
-	TRBV6-6	many	TRBJ1-2	TGTGCCAGCAGTAACGGGGTCTCCAACTATGGCTACACCTTC	CASSNGVSNYGYTF
TRBD1	TRBV6-4	-	TRBJ1-2	TGTGCCAGCAGTGAGCACGCTTACCCCGGGACAGGGTATGGCTACACCTTC	CASSEHAYPGTGYGYTF
-	TRBV4-1	-	TRBJ1-2	TGCGCCAGCAGCCAAGAAGTACAGGGAAACTATGGCTACACCTTC	CASSQEVQGNYGYTF
-	TRBV5-1	-	TRBJ2-1	TGCGCCAGCAGCTTGGTAGCATTCAGGGGCTCCTACAATGAGCAGTTCTTC	CASSLVAFRGSYNEQFF
TRBD1	TRBV25-1	-	TRBJ2-1	TGTGCCAGCAGTGATGCAGGACAGGGCTACAATGAGCAGTTCTTC	CASSDAGQGYNEQFF
-	TRBV19	-	TRBJ1-5	TGTGCCAGTAGTAACGACCCCAGGGGCAATCAGCCCCAGCATTTT	CASSNDPRGNQPQHF
TRBD1	TRBV19	-	TRBJ2-5	TGTGCCAGTAGTATAGATCTAACAGGGGACCAAGAGACCCAGTACTTC	CASSIDLTGDQETQYF
-	TRBV7-2	-	TRBJ1-1	TGTGCCAGCAGCTTAGCTTCAGGGGTTACTGAAGCTTTCTTT	CASSLASGVTEAFF
-	TRBV6-2/TRBV6-3	many	TRBJ2-3	TGTGCCAGCTGCCGTTCGGGGAGAACAGATACGCAGTATTTT	CASCRSGRTDTQYF
TRBD1	TRBV7-9	-	TRBJ1-2	TGTGCCAGCAGCTTAGAACAGGGGTACTATGGCTACACCTTC	CASSLEQGYYGYTF
-	TRBV7-8	-	TRBJ1-2	TGTGCCAGCAGCGCCCTGCGGGCCTATGGCTACACCTTC	CASSALRAYGYTF
-	TRBV7-2	-	TRBJ1-6	TGTGCCAGCAGCGCAGCCAGGACAGAGTATAATTCACCCCTCCACTTT	CASSAARTEYNSPLHF